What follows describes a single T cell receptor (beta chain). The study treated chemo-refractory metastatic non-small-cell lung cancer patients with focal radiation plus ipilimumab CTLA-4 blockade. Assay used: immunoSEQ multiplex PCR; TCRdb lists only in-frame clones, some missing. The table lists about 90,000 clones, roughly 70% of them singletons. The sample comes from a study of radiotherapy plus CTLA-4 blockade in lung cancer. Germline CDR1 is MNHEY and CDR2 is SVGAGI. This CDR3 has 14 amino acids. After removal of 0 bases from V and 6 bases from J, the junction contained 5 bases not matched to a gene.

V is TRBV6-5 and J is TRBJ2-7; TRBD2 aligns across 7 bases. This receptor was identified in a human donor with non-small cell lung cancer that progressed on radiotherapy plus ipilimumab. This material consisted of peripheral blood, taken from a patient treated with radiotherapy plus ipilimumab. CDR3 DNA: TGTGCCAGCAGTTACTCCTCCGGGACTACCGAGCAGTACTTC. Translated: CASSYSSGTTEQYF.